The 12 T cell receptor beta chains listed next were all sequenced from one sample in a study of identifying expanded T cells in peripheral blood. This table comes from immunoSEQ multiplex PCR, and its TCRdb copy is limited to in-frame clones, with some not included. The repertoire holds tens of thousands of clones, with 89% as singletons. The sequencing input was blood. All receptors derive from a person aged 18 to 75 in good health.

V is TRBV7-8 and J is TRBJ2-2; D perhaps matches TRBD1 (7 bases). This CDR3 spans 16 amino acids. Between the trimmed V and J ends, which lost 1 base and 4 bases, there was a span of 13 bases. Germline V gene data show CDR1 as SGHVS and CDR2 as FQNEAQ. This CDR3 is CASSLGGGGVTGELFF. In DNA form, the CDR3 reads TGTGCCAGCAGCTTAGGTGGAGGGGGCGTCACCGGGGAGCTGTTTTTT.

The gene calls are TRBV11-2 and TRBJ2-1, with D maybe TRBD1 (6 bases). Trimming took 1 base from V and 7 from J, leaving 14 bases between them. Germline CDR1 is SGHAT and CDR2 is FQNNGV. This CDR3 is built from 15 residues. Here the CDR3 DNA reads TGTGCCAGCAGCTTAGGAACAGGGTTTAGGAATGAGCAGTTCTTC. Protein: CASSLGTGFRNEQFF.

The chain is built from TRBV28 and TRBJ1-5; D not certain. Trimming shortened V by 2 bases and J by 0 bases, and 5 bases separated the two germline ends. Germline V gives CDR1 MDHEN, CDR2 SYDVKM. The CDR3 sequence is 14 residues long. CDR3 nucleotides: TGTGCCAGCAGTTTAATCTCTAGCAATCAGCCCCAGCATTTT. It specifies CASSLISSNQPQHF.

The V and J genes are TRBV4-1 and TRBJ1-6; D unresolved. Per germline, CDR1 MGHRA and CDR2 YSYEKL. The CDR3 is made up of 19 amino acids. V shed 3 bases and J shed 12 bases, with 30 bases lying between them. CDR3 in amino acids: CASSHPPTETDGLGEPLHF. CDR3 nucleotides: TGCGCCAGCAGCCACCCCCCCACGGAAACGGACGGCCTCGGTGAACCCCTCCACTTT.

This clone was counted only a few times. The V call is TRBV2, the J call TRBJ2-1, with D maybe TRBD1 (5 bases). Germline assignment: CDR1 SNHLY and CDR2 FYNNEI. The CDR3 totals 12 residues. The V end was cut by 8 bases, the J end by 0 bases, with 5 bases between. The CDR3 nucleotides are TGTGCCAGCGACAGCTCCTACAATGAGCAGTTCTTC. It yields the protein CASDSSYNEQFF.

J is TRBJ2-2 and V is TRBV5-4; possible D gene TRBD2, 6 bases. The ends were cut back, 1 base at V and 4 bases at J, with 11 bases in the middle. The CDR3 is made up of 15 amino acids. CDR1 and CDR2 (germline): SGHNT, YYREEE (reference sequence). CDR3 in DNA: TGTGCCAGCAGCTTGAAAACCGGGGGCACCGGGGAGCTGTTTTTT. This codes for CASSLKTGGTGELFF.

The chain joins TRBV5-8 to TRBJ1-5, with TRBD1 identical over 9 bases. The germline V gene encodes CDR1 SGHTS and CDR2 YDEGEE. The length of the CDR3 is 15 residues. The J segment lost 6 bases and the V segment lost 4 bases, leaving 8 bases of the junction unmatched. Here the CDR3 DNA reads TGTGCCAGCAGCCGGTACACAGGGGGCGGTCAGCCCCAGCATTTT. Translating it yields CASSRYTGGGQPQHF.

The J gene is TRBJ2-3, the V gene TRBV5-5, with D possibly matching TRBD2 (6 bases). Germline CDR1 reads SGHKS; CDR2 reads YYEKEE (reference sequence). Trimming removed 0 bases from V and 3 bases from J, with 11 bases in between. This CDR3 contains 15 residues. The CDR3, as DNA: TGTGCCAGCAGCTTGGATGGGGGGAAGACAGATACGCAGTATTTT. It codes for CASSLDGGKTDTQYF.

This clone was picked up a small number of times. V is TRBV2 and J is TRBJ2-5, with a possible D match to TRBD2 (6 bases). This CDR3 comprises 14 residues. V was clipped by 6 bases and J by 5 bases, with 16 bases between them. In germline, CDR1 is SNHLY, CDR2 FYNNEI. CDR3 residues: CASSPLLGRETQYF. CDR3 DNA sequence: TGTGCCAGCAGCCCCCTACTAGGGAGGGAGACCCAGTACTTC.

The genes are TRBV7-2 and TRBJ2-3, with D maybe TRBD2 (6 bases). In germline, CDR1 is SGHTA, CDR2 FQGNSA. Between the trimmed V and J ends, which lost 2 bases and 1 base, there was a span of 13 bases. The CDR3 contains 16 residues. Here the CDR3 DNA reads TGTGCCAGCAGCTTAAGTGGGGGACTGGGCACAGATACGCAGTATTTT. This translates into CASSLSGGLGTDTQYF.

The CDR3 DNA reads TGCGCCAGCAGGGCGACAGAGATAATGAACACTGAAGCTTTCTTT. Amino acid sequence: CASRATEIMNTEAFF. J is TRBJ1-1 and V is TRBV5-1; TRBD1 is a possible D gene (5 bases). The CDR3 extends over 15 amino acids. Trimming cost V 5 bases and J 0 bases, with 14 bases left between them. CDR1 and CDR2 from the germline V gene are SGHRS and YFSETQ.

The chain carries TRBV7-9 and TRBJ1-1; maybe TRBD1 (5 bases). V lost 4 bases and J lost 0, with 15 bases in between. This CDR3 spans 16 amino acids. Germline V gene data show CDR1 as SEHNR and CDR2 as FQNEAQ (reference sequence). CDR3 residues: CASSSLRDSMNTEAFF. In DNA form, the CDR3 reads TGTGCCAGCAGCTCTCTTCGTGACAGCATGAACACTGAAGCTTTCTTT.